One and the same sample provided the 12 T cell receptor beta chains below, sequenced in a study of OX40 agonist ivuxolimab in advanced cancers. Measured with immunoSEQ multiplex PCR; TCRdb has only the in-frame clones, and not every one. The table records about 130,000 clones, 90% to 95% of them present only once. Sequences were derived from CD4+ or CD8+ T cells sorted from blood, sampled in a trial of the OX40 agonist ivuxolimab. The origin of the receptors is an adult with an advanced solid tumor such as melanoma, head and neck, liver or kidney cancer.

This chain joins TRBV28 and TRBJ2-5; D is perhaps TRBD2 (5 bases). Trimming shortened V by 8 bases and J by 4 bases, and 11 bases separated the two germline ends. The CDR3 is 12 amino acids. In germline, CDR1 is MDHEN, CDR2 SYDVKM. CDR3 in DNA: TGTGCCAGCGGGAGCCTAGGAGAGACCCAGTACTTC. It codes for CASGSLGETQYF.

This clone occurred once. The J gene is TRBJ2-6, the V gene TRBV7-2, with 8 bases that match TRBD1. Germline loops: CDR1 SGHTA, CDR2 FQGNSA. The CDR3 runs to 18 residues. Trimming took 5 bases from V and 0 from J; bases not matched to a gene: 9. The CDR3 region has the DNA TGTGCCAGCAGCCCCGCCTGGGACAGGCCCTCTGGGGCCAACGTCCTGACTTTC. Its protein product is CASSPAWDRPSGANVLTF.

The V call is TRBV2, the J call TRBJ2-2, with TRBD1 identical over 9 bases. Germline values: CDR1 SNHLY, CDR2 FYNNEI. V lost 2 bases to trimming and J lost 7 bases; unmatched junction nucleotides: 5. The CDR3 is 15 amino acids. As DNA, the CDR3 is TGTGCCAGCAGTGAATCAGGACAGGGGATCGGGGAGCTGTTTTTT. Translated: CASSESGQGIGELFF.

The V gene is TRBV7-9, the J gene TRBJ2-7, with 7 bases identical to TRBD1. Trimming cost V 5 bases and J 1 base; bases outside gene matches: 5. Germline values: CDR1 SEHNR, CDR2 FQNEAQ (reference sequence). The CDR3 contains 14 residues. DNA of the CDR3: TGTGCCAGCAGCGCCAGGGACAGTTCCTACGAGCAGTACTTC. This encodes CASSARDSSYEQYF.

The rearrangement uses TRBV7-8 and TRBJ2-5; 7 bases match TRBD2. Trimming cost V 0 bases and J 7 bases; bases outside gene matches: 8. Germline V CDR1 and CDR2: SGHVS, FQNEAQ. The CDR3 totals 15 residues. CDR3: CASSLARLALGTQYF. DNA for the CDR3: TGTGCCAGCAGCTTAGCGAGACTAGCCTTAGGGACCCAGTACTTC. The whole variable domain, filled in from reference TRBV7-8 and TRBJ2-5, reads GAGVSQSPRYKVAKRGQDVALRCDPISGHVSLFWYQQALGQGPEFLTYFQNEAQLDKSGLPSDRFFAERPEGSVSTLKIQRTQQEDSAVYLCASSLARLALGTQYFGPGTRLLVL.

This chain connects TRBV20-1 to TRBJ1-2, with D perhaps matching TRBD1 (6 bases). There are 11 residues in the CDR3. V was trimmed by 5 bases and J by 8 bases, leaving 12 bases between them. Germline CDR1 and CDR2: DFQATT and SNEGSKA (reference sequence). The CDR3 loop reads CSASSRGGYTF. CDR3 DNA: TGCAGTGCTTCGAGCAGGGGCGGCTACACCTTC.

This chain joins TRBV7-9 and TRBJ2-7; 9 nucleotides align to TRBD2. The CDR3 runs to 17 residues. J gave up 4 bases and V 5 bases, and 15 bases lay outside the gene matches. CDR1 SEHNR and CDR2 FQNEAQ come from the germline V gene (reference sequence). The CDR3 DNA is TGTGCCAGCAGCCCCTCGAGGAGCGGGGGGATCCAATACGAGCAGTACTTC. Protein: CASSPSRSGGIQYEQYF.

This chain links TRBV2 with TRBJ1-5; TRBD1 agrees at 7 bases. Germline CDR1 SNHLY, CDR2 FYNNEI. The CDR3 is made up of 13 amino acids. J lost 5 bases, V lost 8 bases, and 6 bases had no gene match. DNA for the CDR3: TGTGCCAGCCTACAGGGGCGGGATCAGCCCCAGCATTTT. It yields the protein CASLQGRDQPQHF. Using reference TRBV2 and TRBJ1-5 for the parts outside the CDR3, the full variable domain is EPEVTQTPSHQVTQMGQEVILRCVPISNHLYFYWYRQILGQKVEFLVSFYNNEISEKSEIFDDQFSVERPDGSNFTLKIRSTKLEDSAMYFCASLQGRDQPQHFGDGTRLSIL.

This clone has just a few counts. The chain is built from TRBV19 and TRBJ2-5; D perhaps matches TRBD1 (6 bases). CDR3 size: 15 residues. The germline V and J ends were trimmed by 5 bases and 5 bases, with 18 bases remaining between them. Germline-derived CDR1 and CDR2 are LNHDA and SQIVND (reference sequence). This CDR3 is CASSFSLQGFETQYF. CDR3 coding DNA: TGTGCCAGTAGTTTCTCATTACAGGGTTTTGAGACCCAGTACTTC.

The genes are TRBV7-2 and TRBJ1-1; possible D gene TRBD1, 5 bases. This CDR3 comprises 18 residues. From germline, CDR1 is SGHTA and CDR2 FQGNSA. V lost 5 bases to trimming and J lost 3 bases, with 25 bases between them. The CDR3 here is CASSPGPGSGPRDTEAFF. In DNA form, the CDR3 reads TGTGCCAGCAGCCCGGGGCCGGGCTCAGGCCCGCGGGACACTGAAGCTTTCTTT. Full variable domain (missing parts from reference TRBV7-2 and TRBJ1-1): GAGVSQSPSNKVTEKGKDVELRCDPISGHTALYWYRQSLGQGLEFLIYFQGNSAPDKSGLPSDRFSAERTGGSVSTLTIQRTQQEDSAVYLCASSPGPGSGPRDTEAFFGQGTRLTVV.

The chain employs TRBV9 and TRBJ2-5, with no clear D. The CDR3 totals 13 residues. V dropped 3 bases and J dropped 7 bases, with 13 bases sitting between them. Germline CDR1 SGDLS, CDR2 YYNGEE. CDR3 sequence: CASSGTREGTQYF. The CDR3 coding sequence is TGTGCCAGCAGCGGCACAAGGGAAGGGACCCAGTACTTC.

The chain uses TRBV5-1 and TRBJ1-2; 7 bases line up with TRBD1. Per germline, CDR1 SGHRS and CDR2 YFSETQ. The CDR3 extends over 16 amino acids. Trimming cost V 2 bases and J 6 bases; bases outside gene matches: 13. CDR3 in amino acids: CASSFRPGQNTNGYTF. In DNA form, the CDR3 reads TGCGCCAGCAGCTTCCGACCGGGACAGAATACCAATGGCTACACCTTC. The whole variable domain, filled in from reference TRBV5-1 and TRBJ1-2, reads KAGVTQTPRYLIKTRGQQVTLSCSPISGHRSVSWYQQTPGQGLQFLFEYFSETQRNKGNFPGRFSGRQFSNSRSEMNVSTLELGDSALYLCASSFRPGQNTNGYTFGSGTRLTVV.